This entry concerns a single T cell receptor beta chain. The sample comes from a study of T cells of healthy individuals. TCRdb fed the 5' RACE reads into MiXCR, producing one record per CDR3 protein. The sample shows about 53,000 distinct CDR3 sequences, 14% to 15% of them seen only once. This clonotype was obtained from a human donor in good health.

The CDR3 region has the DNA TGTGCCTGGAGTACTAACTATGGCTACACCTTC. Residues: CAWSTNYGYTF. This rearrangement joins TRBV30 to TRBJ1-2; D uncertain. Trimming stripped 2 bases from V and 0 bases from J, with 1 base between. The CDR3 has 11 residues. Germline CDR1 GTSNPN, CDR2 SVGIG (reference sequence).